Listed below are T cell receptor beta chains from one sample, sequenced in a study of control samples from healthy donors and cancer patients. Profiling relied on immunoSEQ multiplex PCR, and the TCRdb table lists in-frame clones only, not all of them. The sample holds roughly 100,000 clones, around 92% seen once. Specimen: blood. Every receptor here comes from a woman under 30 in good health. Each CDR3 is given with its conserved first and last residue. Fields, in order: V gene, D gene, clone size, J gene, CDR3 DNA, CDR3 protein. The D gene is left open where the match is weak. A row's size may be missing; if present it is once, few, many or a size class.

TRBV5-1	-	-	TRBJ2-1	TGCGCCAGCAGCTCGGGGAATGAGCAGTTCTTC	CASSSGNEQFF
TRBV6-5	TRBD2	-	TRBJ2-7	TGTGCCAGCAGAATAGCGGGAGGTTTGGACGAGCAGTACTTC	CASRIAGGLDEQYF
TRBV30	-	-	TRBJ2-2	TGTGCCTGGAGTGTACAGCAGGGAGATTTCGGGGAGCTGTTTTTT	CAWSVQQGDFGELFF
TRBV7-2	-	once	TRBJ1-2	TGTGCCAGCAGTGGCCAGGGGAACTATGGCTACACCTTC	CASSGQGNYGYTF
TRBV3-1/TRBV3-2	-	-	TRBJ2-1	TGTGCCAGCAGCCTACTAGTCAATGAGCAGTTCTTC	CASSLLVNEQFF
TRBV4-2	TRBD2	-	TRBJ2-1	TGTGCCAGCAGCCAAGACACTAGCGGGGGGGCCTATGAGCAGTTCTTC	CASSQDTSGGAYEQFF
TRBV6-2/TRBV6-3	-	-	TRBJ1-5	TGTGCCAGCAGTTACTCGGATAATCAGCCCCAGCATTTT	CASSYSDNQPQHF
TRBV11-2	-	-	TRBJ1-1	TGTGCCAGCAGCTTGATGCTTACGAACACTGAAGCTTTCTTT	CASSLMLTNTEAFF
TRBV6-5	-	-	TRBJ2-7	TGTGCCAGCAGCAGTCTAGCGCACATTTACGAGCAGTACTTC	CASSSLAHIYEQYF
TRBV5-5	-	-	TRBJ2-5	TGTGCCAGCAGCTTGGGGTACGAAGAGACCCAGTACTTC	CASSLGYEETQYF
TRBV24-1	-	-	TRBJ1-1	TGTGCCACCAGTGATGGGGGGTTACGTGAAGCTTTCTTT	CATSDGGLREAFF
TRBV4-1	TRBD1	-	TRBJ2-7	TGCGCCAGCAGCCAAGTTGCGAGCGCCGGGACAGGGGGTTCCTACGAGCAGTACTTC	CASSQVASAGTGGSYEQYF
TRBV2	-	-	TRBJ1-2	TGTGCCAGCAGTGGGAGAGCTAACTATGGCTACACCTTC	CASSGRANYGYTF
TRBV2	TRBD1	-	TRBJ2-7	TGTGCCAGCACCCGCCCCGGGACAGGGGAGGACGAGCAGTACTTC	CASTRPGTGEDEQYF
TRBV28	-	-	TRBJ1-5	TGTGCCAGCAGTTTTCATCAGCCCCAGCATTTT	CASSFHQPQHF
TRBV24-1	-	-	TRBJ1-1	TGTGCCACCAGTGAGGGGGGGCCAAACACTGAAGCTTTCTTT	CATSEGGPNTEAFF
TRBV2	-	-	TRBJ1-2	TGTGCCAGCAGTGCTAGGGGCCCTTCCCTCGGGGGAACTAACTATGGCTACACCTTC	CASSARGPSLGGTNYGYTF
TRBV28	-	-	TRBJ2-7	TGTGCCAGCAGTACTATAGGACAGATCTACGAGCAGTACTTC	CASSTIGQIYEQYF
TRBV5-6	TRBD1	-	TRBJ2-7	TGTGCCAGCAGCTCCCCGGGGACAGGGTACTACGAGCAGTACTTC	CASSSPGTGYYEQYF
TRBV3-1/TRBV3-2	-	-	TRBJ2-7	TGTGCCAGCAGCCGAACCCTAGGCGCCTACGAGCAGTACTTC	CASSRTLGAYEQYF
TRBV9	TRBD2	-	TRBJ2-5	TGTGCCAGCAGCGTGGCTAGCGGGAATCCGGCAGAGACCCAGTACTTC	CASSVASGNPAETQYF
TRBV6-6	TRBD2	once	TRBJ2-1	TGTGCCAGCAGTCCCACACCTAGCGGGAGTACCTACAATGAGCAGTTCTTC	CASSPTPSGSTYNEQFF
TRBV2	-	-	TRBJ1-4	TGTGCCAGCAGTCCGGCCGGACAAGTTAATGAAAAACTGTTTTTT	CASSPAGQVNEKLFF
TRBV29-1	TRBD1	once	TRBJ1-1	TGCAGCGTTGACACAGGGGGCACTGAAGCTTTCTTT	CSVDTGGTEAFF
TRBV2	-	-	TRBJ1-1	TGTGCCAGCAGTGCAGGGGAAAAGCTTGAAGCTTTCTTT	CASSAGEKLEAFF
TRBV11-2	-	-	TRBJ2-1	TGTGCCAGCAGCTTAGACCCACTGAGGACCCTGGGGAATGAGCAGTTCTTC	CASSLDPLRTLGNEQFF
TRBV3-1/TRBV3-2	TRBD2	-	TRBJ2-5	TGTGCCAGCAGCCAAGAACCTAGCGGAGAGACCCAGTACTTC	CASSQEPSGETQYF
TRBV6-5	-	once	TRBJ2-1	TGTGCCAGCACCAAGACTGATAATGAGCAGTTCTTC	CASTKTDNEQFF
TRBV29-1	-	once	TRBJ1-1	TGCAGCGTCCAGAGTTCCGACACTGAAGCTTTCTTT	CSVQSSDTEAFF
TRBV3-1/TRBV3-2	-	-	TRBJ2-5	TGTGCCAGCAGCCTACGGGTCCCGTACCAAGAGACCCAGTACTTC	CASSLRVPYQETQYF
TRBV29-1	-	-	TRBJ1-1	TGCAGCGTTGAAGACAGCACTGAAGCTTTCTTT	CSVEDSTEAFF
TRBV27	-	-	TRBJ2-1	TGTGCCAGCAGCTTGCGGACAGCCTACAATGAGCAGTTCTTC	CASSLRTAYNEQFF
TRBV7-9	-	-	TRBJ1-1	TGTGCCAGCAGCCCCCTGGGGGTGCCTGAAGCTTTCTTT	CASSPLGVPEAFF
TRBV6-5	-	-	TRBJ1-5	TGTGCCAGCAGTTACTCGGGGTTTCAGAATCAGCCCCAGCATTTT	CASSYSGFQNQPQHF
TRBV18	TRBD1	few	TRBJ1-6	TGTGCCAGCTCACCACGTGGGACAGGGGGGGTTTCACCCCTCCACTTT	CASSPRGTGGVSPLHF
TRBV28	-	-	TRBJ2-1	TGTGCCAGCAGTTTACCCACTAGCTACAATGAGCAGTTCTTC	CASSLPTSYNEQFF
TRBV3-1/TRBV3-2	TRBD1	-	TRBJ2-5	TGTGCCAGCAGCCAAGGGGACAGAGAGACCCAGTACTTC	CASSQGDRETQYF
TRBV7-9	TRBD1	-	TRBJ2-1	TGTGCCAGCAGCCCATGGGACAGGAATGAGCAGTTCTTC	CASSPWDRNEQFF
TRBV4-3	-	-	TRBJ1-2	TGCGCCAGCAGCCAAGTCGAGTCTGGGGGGTCTGGCTACACCTTC	CASSQVESGGSGYTF
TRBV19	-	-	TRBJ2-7	TGTGCCAGTAGTTTAGGGGCCGGAGGTGGGTACGAGCAGTACTTC	CASSLGAGGGYEQYF